The entry below gives a single TCR beta chain sequence along with its context. Sequenced by immunoSEQ multiplex PCR; TCRdb stores in-frame clones only, minus some. The data contain some 150,000 clones, around 84% of them singletons. This entry comes from a study of blood T cell repertoires in COVID-19. Per the germline V gene, CDR1 is SGHTA and CDR2 is FQGNSA. The CDR3 runs to 15 residues. V lost 5 bases and J lost 9; bases outside the gene matches: 10. The rearrangement links TRBV7-2 to TRBJ1-4, with TRBD1 identical over 9 bases. This sequence originates from a woman aged 45-65 years with acute or convalescent COVID-19. Sequenced sample: peripheral blood. The CDR3 DNA follows: TGTGCCAGCAGCCAGTCCGGGACAGGGATCCAAAAACTGTTTTTT. Amino acids: CASSQSGTGIQKLFF.